The T cell receptor beta chain under discussion was sequenced for a study of OX40 agonist ivuxolimab in advanced cancers. About the research overall: A mean age of around 63 years, range about 20 to 90, was recorded, and under 85% were male.

Using immunoSEQ multiplex PCR, the repertoire was profiled, and TCRdb retains in-frame clones only, with some absent. The sample consists of more than 70,000 clones, more than 80% of them appearing once. On this clone itself: Its antigen remains unidentified.

Regarding the study as a whole: CD8+ T cells showed, on average, more clonal expansion than CD4+ cells. Both blood CD4+ and CD8+ T cells showed clonal growth by week 6 at 0.1 to 3.0 mg/kg.

This CDR3 region has 14 residues. Germline lookup yields CDR1 SGHVS and CDR2 FQNEAQ. Trimming pared 2 bases from V and 10 bases from J, leaving 12 bases between. This sample comprised CD4+ or CD8+ T cells sorted from blood, obtained in a trial of the OX40 agonist ivuxolimab. The clonotype originates from an adult with an advanced solid tumor such as melanoma, head and neck, liver or kidney cancer. The chain has TRBV7-8 and TRBJ1-6, with D possibly matching TRBD1 (5 bases). The CDR3 bases are TGTGCCAGCAGCTTACGGGACCGTGGATCACCCCTCCACTTT. Its translation: CASSLRDRGSPLHF.